This TCR beta chain was recovered during a study of blood T cell repertoires in COVID-19 (dated by TCRdb to about 2020). General notes on the study: The collaborator samples originated in the United States, Italy and Spain and spanned the acute and convalescent phases of COVID-19. The prospective study material was composed of cDNA or gDNA derived from T cells, B-cell-depleted T cells, or PBMCs. The samples were drawn from two sources: the first 160 participants of the ongoing ImmuneRACE study, and fewer than 1,500 subjects contributed by 6 global collaborators. Where available, HLA class I and class II types were obtained from metadata supplied by the sample provider rather than from assay-based typing. The repertoires were released in a freely available public database meant as a resource for research on the immune response to SARS-CoV-2. Subjects who had been exposed to COVID-19, were actively infected with it, or had recovered from it provided the deeply sampled blood TCRbeta repertoires that made up the dataset. Sample metadata almost always included a de-identified subject ID, COVID-19 status, age in years and sex.

What the work shows at the level of the full study, not this receptor alone: How much clinical and demographic metadata was included differed by source and by participant, and the metadata was provided uncurated.

The CDR3, cysteine through phenylalanine, is 13 amino acids long. Here the CDR3 DNA is all that survives: 39 bases in frame from base 1. V is cut back by 7 bases and J by 8 bases, with 8 bases in the junction unmatched. CDR1 and CDR2 (MDHEN, SYDVKM) derive from the germline V gene. This clone has just a few counts. Its antigen target is currently unknown. Base qualities are not provided; no much larger clone lies one nucleotide away. Each collaborating institution followed its own protocols to collect whole blood in K2EDTA tubes. For TCRbeta analysis, collaborator samples were shipped as frozen whole blood, as isolated PBMCs, or as DNA extracted from either sample type. TCRbeta CDR3 regions were amplified from genomic DNA using the immunoSEQ Assay, a bias-controlled multiplex PCR. The original pipeline was this. The number of nucleated cells in each sample was estimated by amplification of reference gene primers within the assay. To quantify the absolute abundance of each unique TCRbeta CDR3 rearrangement, sequence reads were collapsed and filtered. For each sample, productive Simpson clonality was calculated as the square root of Simpson's diversity index across productive rearrangements. Sourced from immuneACCESS, this table was stored by TCRdb with only in-frame sequences that have V and J called. A share of the clones is absent; for the studies checked, an unresolved V gene accounts for under half, and the remainder has no known explanation. D and trimming were read from the DNA, whereas the V and J calls and clone size are those reported in that table. The sample records 300,000 or so clones, around 88% of which are singletons. The ten largest clones add up to under 2% of the sample.

The chain couples TRBV28 to TRBJ2-1, with TRBD2 matching 7 junction bases. The sequencing sample was made of peripheral blood. The sequence was collected from a woman between 45 and 65 years old with acute or convalescent COVID-19. The DNA is as follows: TGTGCCAGCACAGACCTAGCGGTCGATGAGCAGTTCTTC. This yields the protein CASTDLAVDEQFF.